A single sample gave rise to the 3 T cell receptor beta chains below, sequenced in a study of blood T cell repertoires in COVID-19 (dated by TCRdb to the early 2020s). The library was built by means of the immunoSEQ multiplex PCR assay. The immuneACCESS repertoire file appears here via TCRdb, limited to in-frame rearrangements. These files lack a portion of the clones; in checked studies, under half of the deficit traces to unresolved V genes, and the cause of the others is not known. This sample gives 60,000 to 65,000 clones in total; approximately 81% of them show up just once. The ten largest clones add up to roughly 16% of the sample. The sequenced sample was peripheral blood. Receptors originate from a man aged 60 to 75 with COVID-19, enrolled during active disease.

This rearrangement joins TRBV28 to TRBJ2-2, with 7 bases that match TRBD2. The V segment lost 2 bases and the J segment 4 bases; nucleotides outside the gene matches: 7. Germline-derived CDR1 and CDR2 are MDHEN and SYDVKM. This CDR3 has 16 amino acids. Here the CDR3 reads CASSLATSLGTGELFF. The CDR3 DNA reads TGTGCCAGCAGTTTAGCGACTAGCTTGGGCACCGGGGAGCTGTTTTTT.

The CDR3 loop reads CASSFIMVSEQFF. The CDR3 DNA follows: TGTGCCAGCAGTTTTATAATGGTTAGTGAGCAGTTCTTC. The chain has TRBV6-2 or TRBV6-3 and TRBJ2-1; the D is unclear. CDR1 is MNHEY, CDR2 SVGEGT, per germline. The CDR3 has 13 residues. Between the trimmed V and J ends, which lost 4 bases and 9 bases, there was a span of 13 bases.

J is TRBJ2-5 and V is TRBV30, with no clear D. The CDR3 is 16 residues long. Deletions cut 2 bases from V and 2 bases from J, with 18 bases between. Germline V lookup: CDR1 GTSNPN, CDR2 SVGIG (reference sequence). The CDR3 DNA is TGTGCCTGGAGTACCCCCTCTGGAGAACGGCAAGAGACCCAGTACTTC. Translation gives CAWSTPSGERQETQYF.